Listed below are T cell receptor beta chains from one sample, sequenced in a study of T cells in Graves' hyperthyroidism and ophthalmopathy. One entry per CDR3 protein results from TCRdb running MiXCR on the multiplex PCR reads. The sample records around 700,000 distinct CDR3 sequences, 18% being singletons. Sequenced input: blood. The receptors shown here come from a woman aged 45 to 65 with Graves' hyperthyroidism that later progressed to Graves' ophthalmopathy. The CDR3 runs from the conserved cysteine through the conserved F or W. D genes are given only for firm matches. The size of a clone is reported for some rows only, either as once, few or many, or as a class for expanded clones.

CDR3	DNA	D	size	V	J
CASSEAGVRPSQTNGYTF	TGTGCCAGCAGTGAAGCTGGCGTCAGACCCTCCCAGACGAATGGCTACACCTTC	.	once	TRBV6-1	TRBJ1-2
CASSLMGQGIYNEQFF	TGTGCCAGCAGCTTAATGGGACAGGGGATCTACAATGAGCAGTTCTTC	TRBD1	.	TRBV13	TRBJ2-1
CASALGSGGVHNEQFF	TGCGCCAGCGCGCTCGGGAGCGGGGGGGTCCATAATGAGCAGTTCTTC	TRBD2	many	TRBV5-1	TRBJ2-1
CASSLSVLYEKLFF	TGTGCCAGCAGTTTAAGCGTATTGTATGAAAAACTGTTTTTT	.	.	TRBV12-3/TRBV12-4	TRBJ1-4
CASSLGYGGPTDTQYF	TGTGCCAGCAGCTTAGGTTATGGGGGCCCCACAGATACGCAGTATTTT	.	few	TRBV7-6	TRBJ2-3
CSAFRLADQPQHF	TGCAGTGCTTTTCGCTTGGCCGATCAGCCCCAGCATTTT	.	.	TRBV20-1	TRBJ1-5
CASRYRGLNTEAFF	TGTGCCAGCAGGTACAGGGGGTTGAACACTGAAGCTTTCTTT	TRBD1	many	TRBV11-1	TRBJ1-1
CAWTLAGISGYTF	TGTGCCTGGACCCTAGCAGGTATCAGCGGCTACACCTTC	.	.	TRBV30	TRBJ1-2
CASSGYLWEETQYF	TGTGCCAGCAGCGGATACCTATGGGAGGAGACCCAGTACTTC	.	many	TRBV9	TRBJ2-5
CASSNQGGNTGELFF	TGTGCCAGCTCAAATCAGGGGGGAAACACCGGGGAGCTGTTTTTT	.	.	TRBV12-3/TRBV12-4	TRBJ2-2
CASSQETTGFTGYTF	TGTGCCAGCAGCCAAGAAACGACGGGGTTCACTGGCTACACCTTC	.	many	TRBV3-1	TRBJ1-2
CASSYSPKSDQPQHF	TGTGCCAGCAGTTACTCCCCTAAGAGCGATCAGCCCCAGCATTTT	.	few	TRBV6-5	TRBJ1-5
CASSPQGRYEAFF	TGTGCCAGCAGCCCACAGGGGAGGTATGAAGCTTTCTTT	TRBD1	many	TRBV7-2	TRBJ1-1
CASRERGAGTDTRYF	TGCGCCAGCCGGGAACGGGGCGCTGGCACAGATACGCGGTATTTT	.	few	TRBV5-1	TRBJ2-3
CASSIWGTDQPQHF	TGTGCCAGTAGTATCTGGGGAACGGATCAGCCCCAGCATTTT	.	.	TRBV19	TRBJ1-5
CASSESGGGATYNEQFF	TGTGCCAGCAGCGAATCCGGCGGGGGGGCCACCTACAATGAGCAGTTCTTC	TRBD2	few	TRBV5-4	TRBJ2-1
CAWCPQGTGNTIYF	TGTGCCTGGTGCCCGCAGGGGACTGGAAACACCATATATTTT	.	many	TRBV30	TRBJ1-3
CASGDRGFYNEQFF	TGTGCCAGCGGAGACAGGGGTTTCTACAATGAGCAGTTCTTC	TRBD1	.	TRBV27	TRBJ2-1
CASSSKVGPSNQPQHF	TGTGCCAGTAGCTCGAAGGTGGGGCCATCCAATCAGCCCCAGCATTTT	.	.	TRBV19	TRBJ1-5
CASSSGLWRNEQFF	TGTGCCAGCAGCTCCGGACTCTGGAGAAATGAGCAGTTCTTC	.	many	TRBV13	TRBJ2-1
CASSASMQPPRGYTF	TGTGCCAGCAGCGCCTCCATGCAGCCGCCTAGGGGCTACACCTTC	.	many	TRBV7-2	TRBJ1-2
CASSQGLLAGNQPQHF	TGTGCCAGCAGCCAAGGTTTACTAGCGGGCAATCAGCCCCAGCATTTT	.	.	TRBV3-1	TRBJ1-5
CASSFGGDNEKLFF	TGTGCCAGCAGTTTTGGAGGTGACAATGAAAAACTGTTTTTT	.	.	TRBV12-3/TRBV12-4	TRBJ1-4
CASSFDGLNQPQHF	TGCGCCAGCAGCTTTGACGGCTTAAATCAGCCCCAGCATTTT	.	many	TRBV5-1	TRBJ1-5
CASSFRQGNPILHF	TGTGCCAGCAGTTTCAGACAGGGAAACCCCATCCTCCACTTT	TRBD1	few	TRBV12-3/TRBV12-4	TRBJ1-6
CSVTRDSPAGADGYTF	TGCAGCGTTACCCGGGACAGTCCCGCTGGGGCCGATGGCTACACCTTC	TRBD1	.	TRBV29-1	TRBJ1-2
CAISESIPGQQETQYF	TGTGCCATCAGTGAGTCGATTCCTGGCCAGCAAGAGACCCAGTACTTC	.	many	TRBV10-3	TRBJ2-5
CAWRSASLEYF	TGTGCCTGGAGATCGGCTTCGTTGGAGTATTTT	.	.	TRBV30	TRBJ2-3
CASSHLTGTPPEPQHF	TGTGCCAGCAGCCACCTTACCGGGACCCCCCCGGAGCCCCAGCATTTT	.	many	TRBV3-1	TRBJ1-5
CASKVLLGNQPQHF	TGTGCCAGTAAGGTGCTCCTGGGCAATCAGCCCCAGCATTTT	.	few	TRBV19	TRBJ1-5
CASSQGKQIRGNQPQHF	TGTGCCAGCAGCCAAGGCAAGCAAATTAGAGGCAATCAGCCCCAGCATTTT	.	many	TRBV3-1	TRBJ1-5
CSVNSMNTEAFF	TGCAGCGTTAACAGTATGAACACTGAAGCTTTCTTT	.	.	TRBV29-1	TRBJ1-1
CASMGTREQYF	TGTGCCAGCATGGGTACTCGCGAGCAGTACTTC	.	many	TRBV2	TRBJ2-7
CASSLGDRANEQFF	TGTGCCAGCAGCCTAGGTGACAGGGCGAATGAGCAGTTCTTC	TRBD1	many	TRBV2	TRBJ2-1
CASSLEVGTGGDEQYF	TGCGCCAGCAGCTTGGAGGTCGGGACAGGGGGCGACGAGCAGTACTTC	TRBD1	many	TRBV5-1	TRBJ2-7
CASSPRGQFYSGANVLTF	TGTGCCAGCAGCCCAAGGGGACAGTTTTACTCTGGGGCCAACGTCCTGACTTTC	TRBD1	.	TRBV11-1	TRBJ2-6
CASSQDLASNGYTF	TGTGCCAGCAGCCAAGATCTGGCCTCTAATGGCTACACCTTC	.	many	TRBV3-1	TRBJ1-2
CASSGGWTGGSEAFF	TGTGCCAGCAGTGGGGGGTGGACAGGGGGCAGTGAAGCTTTCTTT	TRBD1	.	TRBV2	TRBJ1-1
CASSQVGQGITYTF	TGCGCCAGCAGCCAAGTAGGACAGGGGATCACCTACACCTTC	TRBD1	.	TRBV4-1	TRBJ1-2
CSPSQGGNEQFF	TGCAGTCCCTCACAGGGCGGCAATGAGCAGTTCTTC	.	.	TRBV20-1	TRBJ2-1
CAGSRFDTEAFF	TGTGCCGGCAGTCGCTTTGACACTGAAGCTTTCTTT	.	once	TRBV6-2/TRBV6-3	TRBJ1-1
CASTPVQRALDGELFF	TGTGCCAGCACCCCCGTCCAGCGGGCGTTAGACGGGGAGCTGTTTTTT	.	.	TRBV6-1	TRBJ2-2
CSARDNSNQPQHF	TGCAGTGCTAGGGACAATAGCAATCAGCCCCAGCATTTT	.	.	TRBV20-1	TRBJ1-5
CAWKTGVSYEQYF	TGTGCCTGGAAGACAGGGGTCTCCTACGAGCAGTACTTC	TRBD1	many	TRBV30	TRBJ2-7